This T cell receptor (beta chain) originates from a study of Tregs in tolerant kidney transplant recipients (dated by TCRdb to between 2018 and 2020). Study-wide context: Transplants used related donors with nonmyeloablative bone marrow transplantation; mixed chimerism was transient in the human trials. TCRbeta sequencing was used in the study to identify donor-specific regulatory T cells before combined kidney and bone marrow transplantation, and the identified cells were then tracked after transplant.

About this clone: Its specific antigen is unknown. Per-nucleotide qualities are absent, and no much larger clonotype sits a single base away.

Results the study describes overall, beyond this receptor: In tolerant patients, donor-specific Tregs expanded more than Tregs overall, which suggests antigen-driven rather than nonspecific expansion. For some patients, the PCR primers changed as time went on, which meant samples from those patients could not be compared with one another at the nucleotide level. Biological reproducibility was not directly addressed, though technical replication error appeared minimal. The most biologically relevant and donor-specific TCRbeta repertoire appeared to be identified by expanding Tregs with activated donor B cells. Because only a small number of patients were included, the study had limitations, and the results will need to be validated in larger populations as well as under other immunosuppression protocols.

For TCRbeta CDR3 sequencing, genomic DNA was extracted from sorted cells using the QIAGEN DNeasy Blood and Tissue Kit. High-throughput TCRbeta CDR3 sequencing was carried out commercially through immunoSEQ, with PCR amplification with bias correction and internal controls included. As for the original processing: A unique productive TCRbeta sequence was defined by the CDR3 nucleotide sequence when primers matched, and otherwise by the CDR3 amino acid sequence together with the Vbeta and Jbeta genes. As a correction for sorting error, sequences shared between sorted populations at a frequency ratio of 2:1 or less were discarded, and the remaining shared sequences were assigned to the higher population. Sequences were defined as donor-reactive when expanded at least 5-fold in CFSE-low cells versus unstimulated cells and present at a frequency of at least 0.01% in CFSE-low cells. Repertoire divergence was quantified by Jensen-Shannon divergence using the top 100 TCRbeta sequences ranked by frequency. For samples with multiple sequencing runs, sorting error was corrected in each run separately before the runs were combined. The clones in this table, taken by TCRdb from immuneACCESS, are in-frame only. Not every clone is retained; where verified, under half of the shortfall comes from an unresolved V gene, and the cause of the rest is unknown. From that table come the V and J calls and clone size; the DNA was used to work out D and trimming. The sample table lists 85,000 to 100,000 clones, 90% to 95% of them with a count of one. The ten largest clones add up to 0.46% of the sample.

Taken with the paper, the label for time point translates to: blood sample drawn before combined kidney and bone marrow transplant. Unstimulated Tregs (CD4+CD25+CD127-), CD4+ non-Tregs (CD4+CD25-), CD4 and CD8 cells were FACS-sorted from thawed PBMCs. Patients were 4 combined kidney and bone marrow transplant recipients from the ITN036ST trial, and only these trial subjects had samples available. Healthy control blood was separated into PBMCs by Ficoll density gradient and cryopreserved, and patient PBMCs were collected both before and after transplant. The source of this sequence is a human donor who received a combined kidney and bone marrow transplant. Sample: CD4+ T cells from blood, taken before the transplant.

The bases are TGTGCCAGCAGCTATGGGGGCGCTGGGGCCAACGTCCTGACTTTC. It translates to CASSYGGAGANVLTF. The V gene is TRBV7-2 and the J gene is TRBJ2-6, with TRBD1 perhaps the D gene, on 6 matching bases. The CDR3 runs 15 amino acids, cysteine and phenylalanine included. Left in the record is the CDR3 DNA by itself, 45 bases read in frame from the first base. Sequences SGHTA (CDR1) and FQGNSA (CDR2) are obtained from the germline V gene. V loses 4 bases of germline sequence and J loses 2 bases, and the interval between the two ends is 9 bases.